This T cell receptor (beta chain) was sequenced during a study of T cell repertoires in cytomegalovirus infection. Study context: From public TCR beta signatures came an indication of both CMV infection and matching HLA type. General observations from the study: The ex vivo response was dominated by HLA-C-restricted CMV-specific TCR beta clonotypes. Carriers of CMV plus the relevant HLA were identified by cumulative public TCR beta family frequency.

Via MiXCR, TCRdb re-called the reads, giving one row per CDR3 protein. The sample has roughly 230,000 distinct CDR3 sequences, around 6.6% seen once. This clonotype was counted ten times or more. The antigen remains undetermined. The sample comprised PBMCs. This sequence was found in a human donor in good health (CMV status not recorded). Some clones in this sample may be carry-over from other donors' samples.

The CDR3, as DNA: TGCGCCAGCAGCTTGGGCGTCCAGGGGCCGGGAGCTGGAAACACCATATATTTT. This encodes CASSLGVQGPGAGNTIYF. The chain uses TRBV5-1 and TRBJ1-3; D might be TRBD1 (6 bases). The V gene lost 0 bases and the J gene lost 2 bases, with 18 bases spanning the gap. The CDR3 loop spans 18 amino acids. Looked up from germline, CDR1 is SGHRS and CDR2 is YFSETQ.